These T cell receptor beta chains were read from a single sample in a study of T cells in Graves' hyperthyroidism and ophthalmopathy. TCRdb itself ran the multiplex PCR reads through MiXCR, one entry per CDR3 protein. This table has over 400,000 distinct CDR3 sequences, less than 25% appearing once. The sample was blood. The receptor source for this set is a woman between 65 and 79 years old with Graves' ophthalmopathy. Each CDR3 is given with its conserved first and last residue. The order of the fields is J gene, clone size, V gene, CDR3 length, D gene, CDR3 DNA, CDR3 protein. D genes are given only for firm matches. A clone size is listed for some rows: how often the clone was seen (once, few, many), or a class if it is expanded.

>TRBJ2-1|NA|TRBV15|19|TRBD2
TGTGCCACCAGCAGAGATCAGCGATTGACTAGCGGGAGACCCAATGAGCAGTTCTTC
CATSRDQRLTSGRPNEQFF
>TRBJ1-5|many|TRBV20-1|14|NA
TGCAGTGCTAGTAGCCAGTACGGGTCACAGCCCCAGCATTTT
CSASSQYGSQPQHF
>TRBJ1-4|few|TRBV2|16|NA
TGTGCCAGCAGTCTCTCCGTGGGGTACACTAATGAAAAACTGTTTTTT
CASSLSVGYTNEKLFF
>TRBJ2-7|NA|TRBV6-5|16|NA
TGTGCCAGCAGTTACTCGAGTCAGTCGAGCTCCTACGAGCAGTACTTC
CASSYSSQSSSYEQYF
>TRBJ2-5|few|TRBV7-3|15|NA
TGTGCCAGCAGCCGCACGGACAGTATGGGAGAGACCCAGTACTTC
CASSRTDSMGETQYF
>TRBJ2-7|many|TRBV20-1|13|TRBD2
TGCAGTGCTAGAATGACTAGCAGATACGAGCAGTACTTC
CSARMTSRYEQYF
>TRBJ2-2|few|TRBV20-1|14|NA
TGCAGTGCGGGCTCGGCAGGCATCACCGGGGAGCTGTTTTTT
CSAGSAGITGELFF
>TRBJ1-1|many|TRBV27|15|NA
TGTGCCAGCAGTTTACGCAAGGGGATGAACACTGAAGCTTTCTTT
CASSLRKGMNTEAFF
>TRBJ2-3|few|TRBV7-3|16|TRBD2
TGTGCCAGCAGCTTACTAGCGGGAGGTTATTTAGATACGCAGTATTTT
CASSLLAGGYLDTQYF
>TRBJ2-3|once|TRBV20-1|14|NA
TGCAGTGCCCGAGCTGGGGGGCGAGGAGATACGCAGTATTTT
CSARAGGRGDTQYF
>TRBJ2-7|few|TRBV3-1|15|NA
TGTGCCAGCAGCCAAGGTCGCAGGTTGAATTACGAGCAGTACTTC
CASSQGRRLNYEQYF
>TRBJ1-3|NA|TRBV12-5|17|NA
TGTGCTAGTGGTTTGGCTGGGGGGGGGGTCTTGGGAAACACCATATATTTT
CASGLAGGGVLGNTIYF
>TRBJ2-1|medium-sized|TRBV12-3/TRBV12-4|17|NA
TGTGCCAGCAGTACATTAGGGGCGGGAGGAGGGGGCGATGAGCAGTTCTTC
CASSTLGAGGGGDEQFF
>TRBJ2-7|many|TRBV7-9|12|NA
TGTGCCAGCCAGGGAATGGAATACGAGCAGTACTTC
CASQGMEYEQYF
>TRBJ1-2|NA|TRBV7-8|14|NA
TGTGCCAGCACCCCGCCGCGGGGATTGGACGGCTACACCTTC
CASTPPRGLDGYTF
>TRBJ2-3|few|TRBV24-1|13|TRBD1
TGTGCCACGGGACAGGGGGACCCAGATACGCAGTATTTT
CATGQGDPDTQYF
>TRBJ2-1|few|TRBV11-3|18|NA
TGTGCCAGCAGCTTAGATCGCAGGGAATTTGGGGCCCACAATGAGCAGTTCTTC
CASSLDRREFGAHNEQFF
>TRBJ2-7|few|TRBV28|13|TRBD2
TGTGCCAGCTCAAGCGGGAGTATGTACGAGCAGTACTTC
CASSSGSMYEQYF
>TRBJ2-7|many|TRBV28|15|NA
TGTGCCAGCAGCCAACAATTAGGACGGGCCTACGAGCAGTACTTC
CASSQQLGRAYEQYF
>TRBJ2-1|many|TRBV12-3/TRBV12-4|16|NA
TGTGCCAGCACCTCCTGGGGGGAGAGGGCCCATTCTGAGCAGTTCTTC
CASTSWGERAHSEQFF
>TRBJ2-5|few|TRBV30|13|NA
TGTGCCTGGAGTGTAGGCTACCAAGAGACCCAGTACTTC
CAWSVGYQETQYF
>TRBJ2-2|few|TRBV29-1|16|TRBD1
TGCAGCGTTGAAGAGGCCGGGACAGGGGTGGCCGGGGAGCTGTTTTTT
CSVEEAGTGVAGELFF
>TRBJ2-1|few|TRBV24-1|11|NA
TGTGCCACCAGTGAATACAATGAGCAGTTCTTC
CATSEYNEQFF
>TRBJ1-1|many|TRBV6-1|13|TRBD1
TGTGCCACCAGACAGGGTCTGAACACTGAAGCTTTCTTT
CATRQGLNTEAFF
>TRBJ1-5|many|TRBV12-3/TRBV12-4|15|NA
TGTGCCAGCAGTTACGACGGGGCTGGCAATCAGCCCCAGCATTTT
CASSYDGAGNQPQHF
>TRBJ2-7|many|TRBV11-2|13|NA
TGTGCCAGCAGCTTAGGGACACCTTACGAGCAGTACTTC
CASSLGTPYEQYF